The T cell receptor (beta chain) described here comes from a study of cytomegalovirus exposure and HLA in healthy donors. Study information: About 200 million T cells yielded more than 95 million unique TCR beta sequences, as an earlier analysis found. Overall study results and limits: As a later analysis revealed, most CMV-associated TCR beta chains appeared HLA-restricted.

Worth noting for this clone: Its specificity is unknown.

The PCR ran on 60 Vbeta and 13 Jbeta primers. This table comes from immunoSEQ multiplex PCR, and its TCRdb copy is limited to in-frame clones, with some not included. The sample yields more than 100,000 clones, about 73% seen once. Sequencing was performed on PBMCs. The clonotype was recovered from a woman aged 35 to 49 in good health and CMV-seronegative.

The CDR3 DNA follows: TGTGCCAGCAGACCCGGGACAGCGTCCGTAGAGCAGTTCTTC. Translated, it gives CASRPGTASVEQFF. The chain uses TRBV2 and TRBJ2-1, with TRBD1 matching 7 bases. V shed 6 bases, J shed 10 bases, and the junction held 12 bases outside the gene matches. This CDR3 region has 14 residues. CDR1 and CDR2 from the germline V gene are SNHLY and FYNNEI.